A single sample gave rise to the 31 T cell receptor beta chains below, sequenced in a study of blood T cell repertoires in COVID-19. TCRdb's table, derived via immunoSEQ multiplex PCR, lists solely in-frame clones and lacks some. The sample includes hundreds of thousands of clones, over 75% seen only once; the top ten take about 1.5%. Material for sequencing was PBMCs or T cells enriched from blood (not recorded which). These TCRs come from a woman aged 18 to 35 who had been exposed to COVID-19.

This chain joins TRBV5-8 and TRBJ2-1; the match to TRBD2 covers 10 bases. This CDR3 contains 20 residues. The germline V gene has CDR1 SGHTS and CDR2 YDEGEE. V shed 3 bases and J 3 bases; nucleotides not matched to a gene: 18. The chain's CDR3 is CASSSTFIRLAGDSYNEQFF. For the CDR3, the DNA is TGTGCCAGCAGCTCCACCTTTATCAGACTAGCGGGTGATAGCTACAATGAGCAGTTCTTC.

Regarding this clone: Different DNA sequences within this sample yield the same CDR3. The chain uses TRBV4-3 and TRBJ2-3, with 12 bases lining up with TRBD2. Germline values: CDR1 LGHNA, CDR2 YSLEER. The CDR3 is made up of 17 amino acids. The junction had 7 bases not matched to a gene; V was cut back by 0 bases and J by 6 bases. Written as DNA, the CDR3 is TGCGCCAGCAGCCAAGAAGTATCTAGCGGGGGGGCTGATACGCAGTATTTT. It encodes CASSQEVSSGGADTQYF.

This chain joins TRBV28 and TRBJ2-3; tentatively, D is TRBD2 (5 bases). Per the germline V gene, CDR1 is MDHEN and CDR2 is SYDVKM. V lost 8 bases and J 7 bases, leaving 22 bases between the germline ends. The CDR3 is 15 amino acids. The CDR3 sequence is CASGKLPVVGNTQYF. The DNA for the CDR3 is TGTGCCAGCGGAAAGCTTCCTGTGGTCGGGAATACGCAGTATTTT. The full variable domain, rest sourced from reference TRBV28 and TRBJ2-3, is DVKVTQSSRYLVKRTGEKVFLECVQDMDHENMFWYRQDPGLGLRLIYFSYDVKMKEKGDIPEGYSVSREKKERFSLILESASTNQTSMYLCASGKLPVVGNTQYFGPGTRLTVL.

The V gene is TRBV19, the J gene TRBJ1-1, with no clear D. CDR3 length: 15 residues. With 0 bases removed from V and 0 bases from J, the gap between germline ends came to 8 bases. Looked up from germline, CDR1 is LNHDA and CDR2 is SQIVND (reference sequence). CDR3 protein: CASSIDEEVNTEAFF. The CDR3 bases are TGTGCCAGTAGTATAGACGAGGAAGTGAACACTGAAGCTTTCTTT.

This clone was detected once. CDR3 residues: CASSSGHRELFF. The CDR3 DNA sequence: TGTGCCAGCAGTTCGGGACACCGGGAGCTGTTTTTT. J is TRBJ2-2 and V is TRBV2; TRBD1 is a possible D gene (6 bases). Germline V gives CDR1 SNHLY, CDR2 FYNNEI. CDR3 size: 12 residues. Trimming cost V 5 bases and J 9 bases, with 10 bases left between them.

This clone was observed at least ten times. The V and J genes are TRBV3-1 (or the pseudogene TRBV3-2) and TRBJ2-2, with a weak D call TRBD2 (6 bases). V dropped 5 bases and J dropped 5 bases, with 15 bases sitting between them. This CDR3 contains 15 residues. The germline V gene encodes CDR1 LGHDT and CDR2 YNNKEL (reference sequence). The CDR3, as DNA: TGTGCCAGCAGCTTAGCGGTGAGAGGGACCGGGGAGCTGTTTTTT. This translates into CASSLAVRGTGELFF.

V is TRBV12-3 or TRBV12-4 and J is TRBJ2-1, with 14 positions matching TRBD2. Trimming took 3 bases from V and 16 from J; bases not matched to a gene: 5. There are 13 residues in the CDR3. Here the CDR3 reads CASSFGLAGGFFF. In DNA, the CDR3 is TGTGCCAGCAGTTTTGGACTAGCGGGGGGCTTTTTCTTC.

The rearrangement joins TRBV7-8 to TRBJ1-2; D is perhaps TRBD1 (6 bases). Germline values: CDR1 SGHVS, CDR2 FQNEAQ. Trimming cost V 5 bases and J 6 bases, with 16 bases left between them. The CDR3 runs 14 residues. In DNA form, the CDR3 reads TGTGCCAGCAGCAGCAGGGGTTTTGGAGATGGCTACACCTTC. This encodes CASSSRGFGDGYTF.

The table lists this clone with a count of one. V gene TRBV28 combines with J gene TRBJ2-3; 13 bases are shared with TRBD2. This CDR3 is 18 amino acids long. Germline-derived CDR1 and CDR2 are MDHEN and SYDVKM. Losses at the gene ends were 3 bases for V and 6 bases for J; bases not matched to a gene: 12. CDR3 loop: CASSLGEGLAGTGDTQYF. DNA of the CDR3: TGTGCCAGCAGTTTGGGGGAGGGACTAGCGGGAACGGGGGATACGCAGTATTTT.

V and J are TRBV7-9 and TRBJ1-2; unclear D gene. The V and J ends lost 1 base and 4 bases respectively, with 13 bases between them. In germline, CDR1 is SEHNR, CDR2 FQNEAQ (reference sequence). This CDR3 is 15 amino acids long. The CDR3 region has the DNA TGTGCCAGCAGCTTAGGAATGGACTTTGGCTATGGCTACACCTTC. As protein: CASSLGMDFGYGYTF.

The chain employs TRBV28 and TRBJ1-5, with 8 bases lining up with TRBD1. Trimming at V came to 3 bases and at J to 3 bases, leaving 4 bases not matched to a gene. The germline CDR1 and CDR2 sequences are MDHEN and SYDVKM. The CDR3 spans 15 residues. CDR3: CASSLRTGSNQPQHF. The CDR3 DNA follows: TGTGCCAGCAGTTTGAGGACAGGGTCCAATCAGCCCCAGCATTTT.

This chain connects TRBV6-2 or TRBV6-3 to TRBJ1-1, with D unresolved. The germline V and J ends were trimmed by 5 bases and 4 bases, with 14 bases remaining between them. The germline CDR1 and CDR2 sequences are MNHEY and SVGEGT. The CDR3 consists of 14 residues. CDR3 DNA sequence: TGTGCCAGCAGTAACCCAGGTCCCTCCACTGAAGCTTTCTTT. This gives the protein CASSNPGPSTEAFF.

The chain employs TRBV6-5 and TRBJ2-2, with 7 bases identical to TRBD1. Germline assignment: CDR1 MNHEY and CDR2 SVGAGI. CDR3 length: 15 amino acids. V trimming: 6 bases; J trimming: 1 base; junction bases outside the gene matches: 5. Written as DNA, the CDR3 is TGTGCCAGCAGCTCCCGGACAGGGAACACCGGGGAGCTGTTTTTT. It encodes CASSSRTGNTGELFF.

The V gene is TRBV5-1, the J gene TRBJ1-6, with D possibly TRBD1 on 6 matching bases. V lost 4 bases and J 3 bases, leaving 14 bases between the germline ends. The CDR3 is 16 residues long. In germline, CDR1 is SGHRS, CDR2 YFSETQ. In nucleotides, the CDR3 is TGCGCCAGCAGCCTCGACAGGAGCCTCTATAATTCACCCCTCCACTTT. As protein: CASSLDRSLYNSPLHF.

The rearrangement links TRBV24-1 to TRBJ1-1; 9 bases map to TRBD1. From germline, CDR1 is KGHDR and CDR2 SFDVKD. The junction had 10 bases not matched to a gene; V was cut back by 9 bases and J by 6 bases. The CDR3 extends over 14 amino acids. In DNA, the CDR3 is TGTGCCACCGCTGACACAGGGGGCGCCGCTGAAGCTTTCTTT. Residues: CATADTGGAAEAFF.

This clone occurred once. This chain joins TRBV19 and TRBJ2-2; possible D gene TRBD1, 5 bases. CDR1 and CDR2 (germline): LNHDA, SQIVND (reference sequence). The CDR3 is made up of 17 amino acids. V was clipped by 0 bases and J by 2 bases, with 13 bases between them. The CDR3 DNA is TGTGCCAGTAGTATAGATAACAGGATGCCAAACACCGGGGAGCTGTTTTTT. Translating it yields CASSIDNRMPNTGELFF.

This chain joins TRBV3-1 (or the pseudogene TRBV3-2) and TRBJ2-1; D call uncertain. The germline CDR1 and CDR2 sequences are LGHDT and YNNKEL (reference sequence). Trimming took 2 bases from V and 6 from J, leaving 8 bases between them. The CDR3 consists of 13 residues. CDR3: CASSQRSLNEQFF. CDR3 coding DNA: TGTGCCAGCAGCCAACGGTCCCTCAATGAGCAGTTCTTC.

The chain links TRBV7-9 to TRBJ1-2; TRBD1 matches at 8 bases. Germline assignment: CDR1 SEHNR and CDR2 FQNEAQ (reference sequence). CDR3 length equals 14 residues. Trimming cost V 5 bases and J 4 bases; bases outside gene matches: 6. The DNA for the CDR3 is TGTGCCAGCAGCAGCTGGACAGGGACCTATGGCTACACCTTC. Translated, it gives CASSSWTGTYGYTF.

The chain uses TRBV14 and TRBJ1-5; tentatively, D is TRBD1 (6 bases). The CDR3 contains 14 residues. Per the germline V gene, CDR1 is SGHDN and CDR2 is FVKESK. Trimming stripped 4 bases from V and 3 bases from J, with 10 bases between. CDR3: CASSPTGSNQPQHF. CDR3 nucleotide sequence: TGTGCCAGCAGCCCAACAGGGTCCAATCAGCCCCAGCATTTT.

CDR3 DNA: TGTGCCAGCAGTCGCAGGGGAAACTACGAGCAGTACTTC. This translates into CASSRRGNYEQYF. The chain recombines TRBV28 with TRBJ2-7, with D possibly TRBD1 on 6 matching bases. V was clipped by 5 bases and J by 3 bases, with 11 bases between them. The CDR3 totals 13 residues. Looked up from germline, CDR1 is MDHEN and CDR2 is SYDVKM.

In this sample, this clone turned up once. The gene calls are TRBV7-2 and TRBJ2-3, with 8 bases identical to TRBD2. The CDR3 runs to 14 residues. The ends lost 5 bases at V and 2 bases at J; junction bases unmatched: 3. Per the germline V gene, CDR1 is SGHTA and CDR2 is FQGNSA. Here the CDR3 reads CASSRGLVTDTQYF. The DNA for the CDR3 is TGTGCCAGCAGCCGGGGACTAGTCACAGATACGCAGTATTTT.

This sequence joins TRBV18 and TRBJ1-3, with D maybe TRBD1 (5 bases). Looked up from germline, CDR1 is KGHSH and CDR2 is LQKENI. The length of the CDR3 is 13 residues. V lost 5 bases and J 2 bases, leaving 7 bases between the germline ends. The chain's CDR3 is CASSSTAGNTIYF. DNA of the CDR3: TGTGCCAGCTCATCGACAGCTGGAAACACCATATATTTT.

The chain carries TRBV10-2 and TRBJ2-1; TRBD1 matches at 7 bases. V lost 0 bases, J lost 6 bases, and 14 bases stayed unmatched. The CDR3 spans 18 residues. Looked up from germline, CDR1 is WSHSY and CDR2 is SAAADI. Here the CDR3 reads CASSESAWSRGPGNEQFF. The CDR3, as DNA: TGCGCCAGCAGTGAGTCAGCGTGGTCGAGGGGGCCAGGCAATGAGCAGTTCTTC.

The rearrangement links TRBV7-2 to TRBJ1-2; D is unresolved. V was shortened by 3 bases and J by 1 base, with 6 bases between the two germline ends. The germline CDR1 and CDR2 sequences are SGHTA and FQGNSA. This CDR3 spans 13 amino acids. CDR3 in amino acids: CASSFGINYGYTF. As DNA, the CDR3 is TGTGCCAGCAGCTTCGGGATTAACTATGGCTACACCTTC.

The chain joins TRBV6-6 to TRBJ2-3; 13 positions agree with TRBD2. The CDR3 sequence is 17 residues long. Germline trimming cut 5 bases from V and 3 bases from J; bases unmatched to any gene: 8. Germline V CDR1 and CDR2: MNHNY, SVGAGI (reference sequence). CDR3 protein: CASSRGLAGVWTDTQYF. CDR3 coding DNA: TGTGCCAGCAGTCGCGGACTAGCGGGAGTGTGGACAGATACGCAGTATTTT.

The CDR3 loop is CASSQGSVNQPQHF. For the CDR3, the DNA is TGTGCCAGCAGCCAAGGGTCAGTCAATCAGCCCCAGCATTTT. This chain uses TRBV4-2 with TRBJ1-5; the D is unclear. V lost 1 base to trimming and J lost 3 bases, with 7 bases between them. The CDR3 consists of 14 residues. CDR1 is LGHNA, CDR2 YNFKEQ, per germline.

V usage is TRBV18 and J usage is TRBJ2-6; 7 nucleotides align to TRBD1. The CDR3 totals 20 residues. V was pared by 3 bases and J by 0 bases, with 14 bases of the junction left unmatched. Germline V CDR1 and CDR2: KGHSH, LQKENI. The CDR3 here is CASSPRQGAAPVSGANVLTF. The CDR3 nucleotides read TGTGCCAGCTCACCTAGACAGGGAGCAGCACCGGTCTCTGGGGCCAACGTCCTGACTTTC.

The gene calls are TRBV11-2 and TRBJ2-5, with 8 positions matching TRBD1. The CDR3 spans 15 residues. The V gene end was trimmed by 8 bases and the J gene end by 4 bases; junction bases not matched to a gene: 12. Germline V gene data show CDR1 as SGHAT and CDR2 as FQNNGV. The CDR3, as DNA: TGTGCCAGCGGGACAGGTTTTCAATTCGGAGAGACCCAGTACTTC. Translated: CASGTGFQFGETQYF.

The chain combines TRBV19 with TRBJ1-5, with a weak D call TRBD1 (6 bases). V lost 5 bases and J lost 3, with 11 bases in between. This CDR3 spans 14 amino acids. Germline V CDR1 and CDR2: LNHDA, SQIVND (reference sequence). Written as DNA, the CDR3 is TGTGCCAGTAGTTACGACAGGAACAATCAGCCCCAGCATTTT. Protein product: CASSYDRNNQPQHF.

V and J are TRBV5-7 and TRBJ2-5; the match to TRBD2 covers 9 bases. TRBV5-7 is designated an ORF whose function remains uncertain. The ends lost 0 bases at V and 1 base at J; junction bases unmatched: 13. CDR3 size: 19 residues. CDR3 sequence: CASSLEAGGHKPGQETQYF. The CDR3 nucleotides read TGTGCCAGCAGCTTGGAAGCGGGAGGCCACAAACCGGGCCAAGAGACCCAGTACTTC.

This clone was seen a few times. The CDR3 region is CASSLASGGAGKAFF. The CDR3 DNA is TGTGCCAGCAGCTTAGCGTCCGGGGGGGCTGGGAAAGCTTTCTTT. V is TRBV7-2 and J is TRBJ1-1; TRBD1 is a possible D gene (6 bases). CDR1 is SGHTA and CDR2 is FQGNSA in the germline V gene. The CDR3 is 15 amino acids. With 0 bases removed from V and 9 bases from J, the gap between germline ends came to 17 bases. Filled out from reference TRBV7-2 and TRBJ1-1, the complete variable domain reads GAGVSQSPSNKVTEKGKDVELRCDPISGHTALYWYRQSLGQGLEFLIYFQGNSAPDKSGLPSDRFSAERTGGSVSTLTIQRTQQEDSAVYLCASSLASGGAGKAFFGQGTRLTVV.